Listed here are 10 T cell receptor beta chains from one sample, sequenced in a study of blood T cell repertoires in COVID-19. Repertoires were generated with immunoSEQ multiplex PCR, while TCRdb's copy carries only in-frame clones and drops some. The data hold approximately 200,000 clones, with about 86% observed a single time. The sample comprised peripheral blood. The receptors come from a man aged 60 to 75 who had recovered from COVID-19.

The chain links TRBV6-5 to TRBJ1-5; D may be TRBD1 (5 bases). This CDR3 is built from 15 residues. V was shortened by 2 bases and J by 2 bases, with 10 bases between the two germline ends. The germline V gene encodes CDR1 MNHEY and CDR2 SVGAGI. CDR3 sequence reads: CASSYGGGGNQPQHF. In DNA, the CDR3 is TGTGCCAGCAGTTACGGGGGAGGCGGCAATCAGCCCCAGCATTTT.

The V call is TRBV10-3, the J call TRBJ1-6, with a weak D call TRBD1 (6 bases). This CDR3 has 14 residues. The V end lost 3 bases, the J end lost 8 bases, and 11 bases lay between the germline ends. Germline V gene data show CDR1 as ENHRY and CDR2 as SYGVKD. The CDR3 region is CAISDRGNDSPLHF. In DNA, the CDR3 is TGTGCCATCAGTGACAGGGGCAATGATTCACCCCTCCACTTT.

This clone was found a few times. V usage is TRBV19 and J usage is TRBJ2-1, with 9 bases matching TRBD2. This CDR3 is built from 15 residues. After removal of 4 bases from V and 5 bases from J, the junction contained 6 bases not matched to a gene. Germline values: CDR1 LNHDA, CDR2 SQIVND (reference sequence). The CDR3: CASSRFAGGHNEQFF. DNA for the CDR3: TGTGCCAGTAGTAGATTCGCGGGAGGGCACAATGAGCAGTTCTTC. Using reference TRBV19 and TRBJ2-1 for the parts outside the CDR3, the full variable domain is DGGITQSPKYLFRKEGQNVTLSCEQNLNHDAMYWYRQDPGQGLRLIYYSQIVNDFQKGDIAEGYSVSREKKESFPLTVTSAQKNPTAFYLCASSRFAGGHNEQFFGPGTRLTVL.

This sequence joins TRBV3-1 (or the pseudogene TRBV3-2) and TRBJ2-3; 11 bases match TRBD2. CDR1 is LGHDT and CDR2 is YNNKEL in the germline V gene (reference sequence). The CDR3 has 15 residues. J was trimmed by 14 bases and V by 5 bases; bases with no gene match: 15. The CDR3 DNA sequence: TGTGCCAGCAGCAAACATTATAGCGGGGGGGACCCCTGGTATTTT. Amino acids: CASSKHYSGGDPWYF.

The chain couples TRBV4-3 to TRBJ1-2; D remains ambiguous. Between the trimmed V and J ends, which lost 1 base and 2 bases, there was a span of 5 bases. CDR3 length: 13 amino acids. Per the germline V gene, CDR1 is LGHNA and CDR2 is YSLEER. CDR3 in amino acids: CASSQAQNYGYTF. In DNA, the CDR3 is TGCGCCAGCAGCCAAGCACAGAACTATGGCTACACCTTC.

Only one count was recorded for this clone. V gene TRBV7-9 combines with J gene TRBJ2-5; weak D call: TRBD1 (5 bases). Germline V gene data show CDR1 as SEHNR and CDR2 as FQNEAQ (reference sequence). The length of the CDR3 is 14 residues. The V and J ends lost 5 bases and 4 bases respectively, with 14 bases between them. CDR3 sequence: CASSTFAQGETQYF. The CDR3 region has the DNA TGTGCCAGCAGCACTTTCGCGCAGGGAGAGACCCAGTACTTC.

J is TRBJ2-7 and V is TRBV30; 11 bases are shared with TRBD2. CDR3 length: 13 amino acids. Germline V gene data show CDR1 as GTSNPN and CDR2 as SVGIG (reference sequence). Trimming at V came to 6 bases and at J to 9 bases, leaving 10 bases not matched to a gene. CDR3 in amino acids: CACTGTSGGTQYF. For the CDR3, the DNA is TGTGCCTGCACCGGGACTAGCGGAGGTACGCAGTACTTC.

The chain is built from TRBV28 and TRBJ1-2; D uncertain. CDR1 MDHEN and CDR2 SYDVKM come from the germline V gene. The V end was cut by 4 bases, the J end by 3 bases, with 12 bases between. The CDR3 totals 14 residues. In DNA, the CDR3 is TGTGCCAGCAGTTCCTGGGCCGGCGACTATGGCTACACCTTC. Translated, it gives CASSSWAGDYGYTF.

The CDR3 nucleotides read TGTGCCAGCTCACCATCTTCGGGGGGCTCAGACACTGAAGCTTTCTTT. It translates to CASSPSSGGSDTEAFF. The genes are TRBV18 and TRBJ1-1; TRBD1 is a possible D gene (6 bases). Trimming left V 2 bases short and J 3 bases short, with 16 bases between. Germline assignment: CDR1 KGHSH and CDR2 LQKENI. The CDR3 sequence is 16 residues long.

This chain joins TRBV3-1 (or the pseudogene TRBV3-2) and TRBJ1-6; the D gene is possibly TRBD1 (6 bases). Trimming pared 2 bases from V and 10 bases from J, leaving 15 bases between. The germline V gene has CDR1 LGHDT and CDR2 YNNKEL (reference sequence). The CDR3 covers 15 residues. CDR3 coding DNA: TGTGCCAGCAGCCAACTCACAGGGTCAAGATCACCCCTCCACTTT. The encoded protein is CASSQLTGSRSPLHF.